This TCR beta chain was recorded in a study of blood T cell repertoires in COVID-19. Study information: The United States, Italy and Spain were the sources of the acute and convalescent COVID-19 samples.

This clone was counted between two and nine times. Produced via immunoSEQ multiplex PCR; TCRdb's table is partial and in-frame only. Among about 79,000 clones listed, around nine tenths were seen once. With 1 base clipped from V and 1 base from J, the junction kept 1 base outside the gene matches. The CDR3 sequence is 15 residues long. Germline V lookup: CDR1 GTSNPN, CDR2 SVGIG (reference sequence). The chain uses TRBV30 and TRBJ1-6, with TRBD1 matching over 7 bases. Sequencing was done on a sample of peripheral blood. The clonotype originates from a man in his 70s with active or convalescent COVID-19. The CDR3 region is CAWSETGSYNSPLHF. As DNA, the CDR3 is TGTGCCTGGAGTGAGACAGGGTCCTATAATTCACCCCTCCACTTT.